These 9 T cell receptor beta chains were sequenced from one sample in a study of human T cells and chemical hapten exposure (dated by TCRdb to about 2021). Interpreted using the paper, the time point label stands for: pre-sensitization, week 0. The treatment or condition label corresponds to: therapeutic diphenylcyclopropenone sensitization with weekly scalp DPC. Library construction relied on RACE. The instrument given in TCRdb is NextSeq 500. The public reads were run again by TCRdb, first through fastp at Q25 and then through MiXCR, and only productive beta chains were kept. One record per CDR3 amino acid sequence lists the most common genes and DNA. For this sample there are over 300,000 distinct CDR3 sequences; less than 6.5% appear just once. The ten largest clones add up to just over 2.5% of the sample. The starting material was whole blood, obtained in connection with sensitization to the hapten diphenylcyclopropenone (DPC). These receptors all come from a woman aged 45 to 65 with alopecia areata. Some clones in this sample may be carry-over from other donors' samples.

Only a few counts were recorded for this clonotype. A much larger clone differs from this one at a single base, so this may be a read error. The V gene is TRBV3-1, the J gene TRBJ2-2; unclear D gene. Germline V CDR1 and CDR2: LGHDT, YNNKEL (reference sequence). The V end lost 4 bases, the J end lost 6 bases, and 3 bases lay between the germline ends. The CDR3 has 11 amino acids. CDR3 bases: TGTGCCAGCAGCCGGCCCGGGGAGCTGTTTTTT. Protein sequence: CASSRPGELFF.

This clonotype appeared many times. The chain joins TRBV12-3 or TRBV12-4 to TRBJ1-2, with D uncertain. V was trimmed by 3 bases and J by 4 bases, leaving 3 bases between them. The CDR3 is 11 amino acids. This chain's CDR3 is CASSFGYGYTF. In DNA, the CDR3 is TGTGCCAGCAGTTTTGGCTATGGCTACACCTTC.

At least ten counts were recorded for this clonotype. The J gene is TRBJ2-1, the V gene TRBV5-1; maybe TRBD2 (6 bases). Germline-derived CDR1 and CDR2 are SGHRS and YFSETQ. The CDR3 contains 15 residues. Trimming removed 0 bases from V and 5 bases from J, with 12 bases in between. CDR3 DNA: TGCGCCAGCAGCTTGGACGGGAGAGAAAACAATGAGCAGTTCTTC. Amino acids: CASSLDGRENNEQFF. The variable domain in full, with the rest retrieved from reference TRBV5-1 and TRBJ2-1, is KAGVTQTPRYLIKTRGQQVTLSCSPISGHRSVSWYQQTPGQGLQFLFEYFSETQRNKGNFPGRFSGRQFSNSRSEMNVSTLELGDSALYLCASSLDGRENNEQFFGPGTRLTVL.

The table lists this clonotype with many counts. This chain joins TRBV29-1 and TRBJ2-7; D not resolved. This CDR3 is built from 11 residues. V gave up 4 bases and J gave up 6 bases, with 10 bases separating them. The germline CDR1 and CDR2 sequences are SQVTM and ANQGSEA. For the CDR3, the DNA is TGCAGCGTTGGGCCCGGCGGCGAGCAGTACTTC. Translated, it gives CSVGPGGEQYF.

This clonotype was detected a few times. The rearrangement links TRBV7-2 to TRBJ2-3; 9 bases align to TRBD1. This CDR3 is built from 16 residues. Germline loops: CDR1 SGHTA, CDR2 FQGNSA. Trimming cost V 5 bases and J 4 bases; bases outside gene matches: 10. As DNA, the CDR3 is TGTGCCAGCAGCCCCGCCCGGACAGGGGAAGCAGATACGCAGTATTTT. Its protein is CASSPARTGEADTQYF. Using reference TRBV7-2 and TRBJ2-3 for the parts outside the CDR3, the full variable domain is GAGVSQSPSNKVTEKGKDVELRCDPISGHTALYWYRQSLGQGLEFLIYFQGNSAPDKSGLPSDRFSAERTGGSVSTLTIQRTQQEDSAVYLCASSPARTGEADTQYFGPGTRLTVL.

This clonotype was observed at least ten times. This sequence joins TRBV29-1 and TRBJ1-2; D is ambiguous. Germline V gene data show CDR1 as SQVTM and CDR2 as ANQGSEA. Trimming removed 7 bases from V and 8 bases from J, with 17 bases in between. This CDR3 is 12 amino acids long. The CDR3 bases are TGCAGCGCCAATCCAGGTTCATCCGGCTACACCTTC. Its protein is CSANPGSSGYTF.

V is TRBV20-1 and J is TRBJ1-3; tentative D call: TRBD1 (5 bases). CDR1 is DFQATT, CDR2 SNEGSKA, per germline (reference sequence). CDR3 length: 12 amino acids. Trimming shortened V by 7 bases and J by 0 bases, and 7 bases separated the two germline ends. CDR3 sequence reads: CSVGDSGNTIYF. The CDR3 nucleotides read TGCAGTGTGGGGGACTCTGGAAACACCATATATTTT.

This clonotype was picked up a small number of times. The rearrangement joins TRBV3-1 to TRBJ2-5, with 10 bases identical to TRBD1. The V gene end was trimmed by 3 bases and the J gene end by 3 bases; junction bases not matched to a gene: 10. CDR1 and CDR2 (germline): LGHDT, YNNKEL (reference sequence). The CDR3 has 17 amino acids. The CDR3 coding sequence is TGTGCCAGCAGCCATAACCGGGACAGGGGACCCAAAGAGACCCAGTACTTC. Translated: CASSHNRDRGPKETQYF.

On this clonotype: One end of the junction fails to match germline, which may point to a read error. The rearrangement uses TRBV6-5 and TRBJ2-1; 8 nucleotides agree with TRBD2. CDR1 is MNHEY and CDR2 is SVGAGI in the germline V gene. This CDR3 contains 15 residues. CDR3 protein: CASSWDPGGYNKQFF. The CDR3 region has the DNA TGTGCCAGCAGTTGGGACCCGGGAGGGTACAATAAGCAGTTCTTC.